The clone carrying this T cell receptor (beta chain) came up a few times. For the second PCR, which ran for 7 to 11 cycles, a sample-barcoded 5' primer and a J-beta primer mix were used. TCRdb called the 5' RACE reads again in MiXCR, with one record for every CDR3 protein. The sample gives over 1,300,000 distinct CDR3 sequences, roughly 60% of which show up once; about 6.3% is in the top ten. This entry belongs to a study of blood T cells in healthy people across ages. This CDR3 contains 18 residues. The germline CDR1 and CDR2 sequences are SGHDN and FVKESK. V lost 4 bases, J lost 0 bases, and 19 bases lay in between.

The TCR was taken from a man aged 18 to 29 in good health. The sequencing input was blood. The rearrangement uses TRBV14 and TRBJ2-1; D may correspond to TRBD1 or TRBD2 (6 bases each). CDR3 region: CASSPLRKGGNSYNEQFF. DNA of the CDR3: TGTGCCAGCAGCCCACTCCGAAAGGGGGGAAACTCCTACAATGAGCAGTTCTTC.